The next 23 T cell receptor beta chains were all read from a single sample in a study of shared clonotypes between healthy human individuals. Only in-frame clones appear in the TCRdb table, and some are missing; sequencing was by immunoSEQ multiplex PCR. This sample yields some 2.4 million clones, of which 93% are seen a single time; around 0.4% belongs to the top ten. Sequenced material: naive CD4+ T cells from PBMCs. Subset specified: CD45RA+ positively selected. The source is a man aged 18 to 29 in good health. Some clones in this sample may be carry-over from other donors' samples.

This sequence joins TRBV11-3 and TRBJ2-1; D ambiguous. V lost 1 base and J lost 6, with 4 bases in between. CDR1 and CDR2 (germline): SGHNT, YENEEA. The CDR3 runs 12 residues. The CDR3 loop is CASSLGVNEQFF. The CDR3 DNA reads as TGTGCCAGCAGCTTAGGTGTCAATGAGCAGTTCTTC.

About this clone itself: Other nucleotide sequences from this sample produce the same CDR3. This sequence joins TRBV5-1 and TRBJ2-1; 8 nucleotides align to TRBD2. Trimming removed 2 bases from V and 4 bases from J; junction bases left unmatched: 2. In germline, CDR1 is SGHRS, CDR2 YFSETQ. This CDR3 spans 14 amino acids. The CDR3: CASSFSGAYNEQFF. Here the CDR3 DNA reads TGCGCCAGCAGCTTTAGCGGGGCTTACAATGAGCAGTTCTTC.

This chain links TRBV11-1 with TRBJ1-2; D may be TRBD1 (6 bases). V gave up 5 bases and J gave up 0 bases, with 10 bases separating them. Germline values: CDR1 SGHAT, CDR2 FQDESV (reference sequence). The CDR3 is 14 residues long. CDR3 bases: TGTGCCAGCAGCCCAGCAGGGGCTAACTATGGCTACACCTTC. Its translation: CASSPAGANYGYTF.

The rearrangement uses TRBV5-1 and TRBJ2-2, with D possibly TRBD2 on 6 matching bases. This CDR3 is built from 18 residues. Trimming took 1 base from V and 1 from J, leaving 17 bases between them. The germline CDR1 and CDR2 sequences are SGHRS and YFSETQ. The CDR3 DNA is TGCGCCAGCAGCTTGCCCACTGGATCTAGCGTGAACACCGGGGAGCTGTTTTTT. It is translated as CASSLPTGSSVNTGELFF.

The rearrangement links TRBV27 to TRBJ2-5; 9 bases agree with TRBD1. CDR3 size: 15 residues. Germline CDR1 and CDR2: MNHEY and SMNVEV (reference sequence). J lost 5 bases, V lost 6 bases, and 10 bases had no gene match. The CDR3 protein is CASRPNRGRGETQYF. The DNA of the CDR3 is TGTGCCAGCAGACCGAACAGGGGGCGCGGGGAGACCCAGTACTTC.

The chain uses TRBV4-3 and TRBJ2-3; tentative D call: TRBD1 (7 bases). This CDR3 has 16 amino acids. V was shortened by 1 base and J by 6 bases, with 17 bases between the two germline ends. The germline V gene has CDR1 LGHNA and CDR2 YSLEER. The CDR3 nucleotides are TGCGCCAGCAGCCAAGGTCAAGCAGGGGGGCCGGATACGCAGTATTTT. It translates to CASSQGQAGGPDTQYF.

Concerning this clone: Other DNA sequences in this specimen translate into the identical CDR3. The chain is built from TRBV6-5 and TRBJ1-5; D is unclear. The CDR3 is 15 residues long. V was cut by 0 bases and J by 2 bases, with 8 bases left in between. Looked up from germline, CDR1 is MNHEY and CDR2 is SVGAGI. Written as DNA, the CDR3 is TGTGCCAGCAGTTACTCGGGCGTGGGCAATCAGCCCCAGCATTTT. Its protein is CASSYSGVGNQPQHF.

The V call is TRBV10-3, the J call TRBJ1-1; possibly TRBD1 for D (6 bases). CDR3 size: 14 residues. The germline gives CDR1 ENHRY, CDR2 SYGVKD. The V end was cut by 3 bases, the J end by 3 bases, with 11 bases between. DNA of the CDR3: TGTGCCATCAGTGACCGGGGGGGGCACACTGAAGCTTTCTTT. Amino acid sequence: CAISDRGGHTEAFF.

This clone appeared a single time. The V gene is TRBV28, the J gene TRBJ1-2; the D is unclear. In germline, CDR1 is MDHEN, CDR2 SYDVKM. The V gene lost 6 bases and the J gene lost 5 bases, with 16 bases spanning the gap. The CDR3 spans 14 residues. The CDR3 sequence is CASRAAARVYGYTF. The CDR3 region has the DNA TGTGCCAGCAGAGCTGCCGCCCGGGTATATGGCTACACCTTC.

The gene calls are TRBV7-2 and TRBJ1-3, with TRBD1 as a possible D gene (5 bases). Per germline, CDR1 SGHTA and CDR2 FQGNSA. V lost 1 base to trimming and J lost 0 bases, with 7 bases between them. The CDR3 spans 15 residues. CDR3 protein: CASSLGGNSGNTIYF. In DNA, the CDR3 is TGTGCCAGCAGCTTAGGGGGGAACTCTGGAAACACCATATATTTT.

The rearrangement uses TRBV5-6 and TRBJ2-5; D uncertain. The CDR3 totals 14 residues. Germline V gene data show CDR1 as SGHDT and CDR2 as YYEEEE. V was cut by 1 base and J by 5 bases, with 12 bases left in between. The DNA of the CDR3 is TGTGCCAGCAGCTTGCGTGCCTTAAGGGAGACCCAGTACTTC. This gives the protein CASSLRALRETQYF.

V is TRBV6-5 and J is TRBJ2-4; 7 nucleotides align to TRBD1. The length of the CDR3 is 12 residues. Trimming cost V 8 bases and J 8 bases; bases outside gene matches: 6. Germline V gives CDR1 MNHEY, CDR2 SVGAGI. Written as DNA, the CDR3 is TGTGCCAGCCGGGACAGAAGGCACATTCAGTACTTC. It encodes CASRDRRHIQYF.

This clone appeared once. The V gene is TRBV7-2, the J gene TRBJ2-7; TRBD2 aligns across 12 bases. The germline V gene encodes CDR1 SGHTA and CDR2 FQGNSA. The CDR3 is made up of 15 amino acids. V shed 5 bases, J shed 5 bases, and the junction held 7 bases outside the gene matches. In DNA, the CDR3 is TGTGCCAGCAGCCCTCCTAGCGGGAGGGCCCACGAGCAGTACTTC. Translated, it gives CASSPPSGRAHEQYF.

This chain connects TRBV6-6 to TRBJ1-2; 11 bases align to TRBD1. V lost 10 bases, J lost 7 bases, and 11 bases stayed unmatched. The CDR3 sequence is 14 residues long. Germline V gene lookup returns CDR1 MNHNY and CDR2 SVGAGI (reference sequence). The CDR3 DNA is TGTGCCACCCTAGCCCGGGACAGGGGGTCTGGCTACACCTTC. Translation gives CATLARDRGSGYTF.

The chain couples TRBV10-3 to TRBJ1-1; no clear D. The CDR3 consists of 14 residues. V gave up 4 bases and J gave up 0 bases, with 9 bases separating them. The germline V gene has CDR1 ENHRY and CDR2 SYGVKD. The CDR3 region has the DNA TGTGCCATCAGTGGAACGAACATGAACACTGAAGCTTTCTTT. As protein: CAISGTNMNTEAFF.

This sequence joins TRBV18 and TRBJ1-3, with 10 nucleotides matching TRBD1. The CDR3 consists of 15 residues. CDR1 and CDR2 (germline): KGHSH, LQKENI. V shed 6 bases and J 2 bases; nucleotides not matched to a gene: 4. CDR3 in DNA: TGTGCCAGCTCTCCAGGACAGGGGGCTGGAAACACCATATATTTT. Its translation: CASSPGQGAGNTIYF.

V usage is TRBV4-1 and J usage is TRBJ2-3; D possibly corresponds to TRBD2 (6 bases). Per germline, CDR1 MGHRA and CDR2 YSYEKL. The CDR3 totals 16 residues. Trimming pared 3 bases from V and 0 bases from J, leaving 13 bases between. CDR3 amino acids: CASSHPLASSTDTQYF. The CDR3, as DNA: TGCGCCAGCAGCCATCCCCTAGCGAGTAGCACAGATACGCAGTATTTT.

V gene TRBV29-1 combines with J gene TRBJ2-3, with 11 positions matching TRBD2. The J segment lost 2 bases and the V segment lost 4 bases, leaving 14 bases of the junction unmatched. CDR1 SQVTM and CDR2 ANQGSEA come from the germline V gene. This CDR3 region has 18 residues. CDR3 sequence reads: CSVAQSRLAGPITDTQYF. In DNA, the CDR3 is TGCAGCGTTGCCCAATCAAGACTAGCGGGGCCCATCACAGATACGCAGTATTTT.

The chain has TRBV28 and TRBJ2-6; D possibly corresponds to TRBD1 (6 bases). The CDR3 consists of 15 residues. V was trimmed by 6 bases and J by 0 bases, leaving 9 bases between them. Germline loops: CDR1 MDHEN, CDR2 SYDVKM. The CDR3 region has the DNA TGTGCCAGCAGGGGGGCGTCCTCTGGGGCCAACGTCCTGACTTTC. Protein sequence: CASRGASSGANVLTF.

The chain recombines TRBV28 with TRBJ1-5; D gene uncertain. CDR1 MDHEN and CDR2 SYDVKM come from the germline V gene. CDR3 length equals 15 residues. The V gene lost 7 bases and the J gene lost 4 bases, with 17 bases spanning the gap. The CDR3 loop reads CASTPAARGNQPQHF. The CDR3 nucleotides read TGTGCCAGCACCCCCGCCGCCAGAGGAAATCAGCCCCAGCATTTT.

The genes are TRBV15 and TRBJ2-1, with 9 bases that match TRBD2. Germline V gives CDR1 LNHNV, CDR2 YYDKDF (reference sequence). V lost 0 bases, J lost 12 bases, and 9 bases stayed unmatched. The CDR3 runs to 15 residues. The CDR3 DNA follows: TGTGCCACCAGCAGAGATTTCTCTAGCGGGATCAGGCAGTTCTTC. Protein product: CATSRDFSSGIRQFF.

The rearrangement links TRBV6-5 to TRBJ1-2, with D unresolved. CDR1 is MNHEY and CDR2 is SVGAGI in the germline V gene. This CDR3 has 10 residues. Between the trimmed V and J ends, which lost 5 bases and 5 bases, there was a span of 3 bases. The CDR3 reads CASSVYGYTF. DNA for the CDR3: TGTGCCAGCAGTGTTTATGGCTACACCTTC.

The rearrangement joins TRBV27 to TRBJ2-7; 11 bases line up with TRBD2. CDR1 is MNHEY, CDR2 SMNVEV, per germline (reference sequence). The CDR3 runs to 13 residues. V shed 4 bases, J shed 12 bases, and the junction held 8 bases outside the gene matches. The CDR3 reads CASSWSPGLAGYF. The CDR3 region has the DNA TGTGCCAGCAGTTGGTCGCCTGGACTAGCGGGGTACTTC.